One and the same sample provided the 18 T cell receptor beta chains below, sequenced in a study of blood T cell repertoires in COVID-19. TCRdb's table, derived via immunoSEQ multiplex PCR, lists solely in-frame clones and lacks some. The sample records under 350,000 clones, approximately 90% being singletons. What was sequenced was peripheral blood. These TCRs come from a man between 18 and 35 years old with active or convalescent COVID-19.

About this clone: The same CDR3 can be traced to other DNA sequences in this sample. V gene TRBV5-6 combines with J gene TRBJ2-3; TRBD2 is a possible D gene (6 bases). Germline lookup yields CDR1 SGHDT and CDR2 YYEEEE. The CDR3 runs to 15 residues. The V gene lost 0 bases and the J gene lost 3 bases, with 11 bases spanning the gap. This CDR3 is CASSLGAGPTDTQYF. The DNA for the CDR3 is TGTGCCAGCAGCTTGGGAGCGGGTCCGACAGATACGCAGTATTTT.

The chain combines TRBV7-8 with TRBJ2-1, with D tentatively TRBD2 (7 bases). The V gene lost 4 bases and the J gene lost 0 bases, with 19 bases spanning the gap. The CDR3 sequence is 18 residues long. The germline V gene has CDR1 SGHVS and CDR2 FQNEAQ. CDR3: CASSSRRGALSSYNEQFF. CDR3 DNA: TGTGCCAGCAGCTCCCGTCGGGGGGCCCTGAGCTCCTACAATGAGCAGTTCTTC.

The chain employs TRBV3-1 (or the pseudogene TRBV3-2) and TRBJ2-5; no definite D call. V dropped 4 bases and J dropped 1 base, with 4 bases sitting between them. CDR1 is LGHDT, CDR2 YNNKEL, per germline (reference sequence). The CDR3 contains 12 residues. The CDR3 sequence is CASSRAQETQYF. CDR3 nucleotides: TGTGCCAGCAGCCGGGCCCAAGAGACCCAGTACTTC.

The V and J genes are TRBV14 and TRBJ2-2; D remains unclear. The V end lost 4 bases, the J end lost 1 base, and 19 bases lay between the germline ends. This CDR3 is built from 18 residues. Germline V gene data show CDR1 as SGHDN and CDR2 as FVKESK. In DNA, the CDR3 is TGTGCCAGCAGCCCTCGGCTGGGCGAGAACAGGAACACCGGGGAGCTGTTTTTT. Protein sequence: CASSPRLGENRNTGELFF.

The rearrangement links TRBV19 to TRBJ1-4, with D tentatively TRBD1 (5 bases). CDR1 is LNHDA, CDR2 SQIVND, per germline (reference sequence). This CDR3 spans 13 amino acids. V lost 9 bases and J 6 bases, leaving 14 bases between the germline ends. CDR3: CASKWRGHEKLFF. DNA of the CDR3: TGTGCCAGCAAATGGCGGGGACATGAAAAACTGTTTTTT.

This chain uses TRBV18 with TRBJ2-3, with D unclear. The ends were cut back, 3 bases at V and 1 base at J, with 8 bases in the middle. Germline CDR1 is KGHSH and CDR2 is LQKENI. This CDR3 is 14 amino acids long. The CDR3: CASSPAAGTDTQYF. The DNA for the CDR3 is TGTGCCAGCTCACCGGCGGCAGGCACAGATACGCAGTATTTT. The variable domain in full, completed from reference TRBV18 and TRBJ2-3, reads NAGVMQNPRHLVRRRGQEARLRCSPMKGHSHVYWYRQLPEEGLKFMVYLQKENIIDESGMPKERFSAEFPKEGPSILRIQQVVRGDSAAYFCASSPAAGTDTQYFGPGTRLTVL.

V is TRBV6-5 and J is TRBJ2-7; perhaps TRBD1 as D (6 bases). This CDR3 is 13 amino acids long. Germline CDR1 and CDR2: MNHEY and SVGAGI. Trimming left V 7 bases short and J 2 bases short, with 12 bases between. The chain's CDR3 is CASNQGPTYEQYF. DNA for the CDR3: TGTGCCAGCAATCAGGGGCCCACCTACGAGCAGTACTTC.

This sequence joins TRBV11-2 and TRBJ1-1; D call uncertain. The CDR3 sequence is 12 residues long. V was cut by 4 bases and J by 3 bases, with 6 bases left in between. CDR1 SGHAT and CDR2 FQNNGV come from the germline V gene. The CDR3 DNA reads TGTGCCAGCAGCTACGCGGACACTGAAGCTTTCTTT. This encodes CASSYADTEAFF.

The CDR3 bases are TGTGCCAGCAGCACCGGACAGTCAACCTACAATGAGCAGTTCTTC. Protein product: CASSTGQSTYNEQFF. The V gene is TRBV5-4, the J gene TRBJ2-1; TRBD1 might be the D (6 bases). The germline gives CDR1 SGHNT, CDR2 YYREEE (reference sequence). V lost 4 bases to trimming and J lost 2 bases, with 13 bases between them. The CDR3 runs to 15 residues.

V usage is TRBV4-2 and J usage is TRBJ1-6; 10 bases map to TRBD1. From germline, CDR1 is LGHNA and CDR2 YNFKEQ. The CDR3 runs 15 residues. V shed 1 base and J 11 bases; nucleotides not matched to a gene: 5. CDR3 loop: CASSQVPGQGTPLHF. In DNA form, the CDR3 reads TGTGCCAGCAGCCAAGTCCCGGGACAGGGGACACCCCTCCACTTT.

The chain recombines TRBV2 with TRBJ2-3; D is ambiguous. The CDR3 is 15 residues long. Germline lookup yields CDR1 SNHLY and CDR2 FYNNEI. V lost 5 bases and J lost 3, with 15 bases in between. The DNA of the CDR3 is TGTGCCAGCAGTCCGAACTACTTTGGTACAGATACGCAGTATTTT. Amino acids: CASSPNYFGTDTQYF.

This clone showed up just a few times. The chain employs TRBV11-2 and TRBJ1-1; a possible D gene is TRBD1 (6 bases). CDR3 length: 14 amino acids. Trimming left V 4 bases short and J 7 bases short, with 16 bases between. Germline CDR1 SGHAT, CDR2 FQNNGV. CDR3 DNA: TGTGCCAGCAGCTCCCGAGGGGGTCGGATTGAAGCTTTCTTT. Translated, it gives CASSSRGGRIEAFF.

The V call is TRBV28, the J call TRBJ1-3; no definite D call. CDR3 size: 14 residues. The germline gives CDR1 MDHEN, CDR2 SYDVKM. Trimming left V 5 bases short and J 10 bases short, with 18 bases between. This CDR3 reads CASSPVGQGGTIYF. CDR3 DNA: TGTGCCAGCAGTCCCGTTGGTCAAGGCGGGACCATATATTTT.

This chain links TRBV4-2 with TRBJ1-6; D not certain. Germline V gene sequence: CDR1 LGHNA, CDR2 YNFKEQ. Trimming took off 1 base at V and 9 bases at J, with 16 bases between the two ends. The CDR3 is made up of 16 amino acids. The CDR3 nucleotides are TGTGCCAGCAGCCAAGCTGGGGAGTCTTGGAGTTCACCCCTCCACTTT. Protein product: CASSQAGESWSSPLHF.

This sequence joins TRBV4-2 and TRBJ2-7, with TRBD2 as a possible D gene (6 bases). In germline, CDR1 is LGHNA, CDR2 YNFKEQ. Trimming pared 4 bases from V and 2 bases from J, leaving 9 bases between. The CDR3 has 13 residues. CDR3 nucleotides: TGTGCCAGCAGCCCGGGACTCGCCTACGAGCAGTACTTC. Translating it yields CASSPGLAYEQYF.

The chain links TRBV24-1 to TRBJ2-1, with 8 bases lining up with TRBD1. The junction had 8 bases not matched to a gene; V was cut back by 7 bases and J by 10 bases. Per the germline V gene, CDR1 is KGHDR and CDR2 is SFDVKD. The CDR3 runs 13 residues. The CDR3 coding sequence is TGTGCCACCAGCTCGACAGGGGTTAGGGAGCAGTTCTTC. Its protein is CATSSTGVREQFF.

This chain connects TRBV2 to TRBJ1-1; D call uncertain. With 2 bases removed from V and 7 bases from J, the gap between germline ends came to 14 bases. Germline V gives CDR1 SNHLY, CDR2 FYNNEI. The CDR3 runs to 14 residues. CDR3 nucleotides: TGTGCCAGCAGTGAAAGAGGGCGGGCGGTTGAAGCTTTCTTT. The encoded protein is CASSERGRAVEAFF.

The CDR3 DNA reads TGTGCCAGCAGCTTAGGGGGCGGTAATCAGCCCCAGCATTTT. Its protein is CASSLGGGNQPQHF. V gene TRBV7-2 combines with J gene TRBJ1-5; a weak D match, TRBD1 (5 bases). CDR1 SGHTA and CDR2 FQGNSA come from the germline V gene. The CDR3 sequence is 14 residues long. The ends were cut back, 1 base at V and 4 bases at J, with 8 bases in the middle.